One sample yielded the 27 T cell receptor beta chains listed below, sequenced in a study of T cells in Graves' hyperthyroidism and ophthalmopathy. The CDR3 regions of TCR beta were amplified from RNA transcripts. First-round RT-PCR of the TCR CDR3 relied on the HTBI primer set. TCRdb called the multiplex PCR reads again in MiXCR, with one record for every CDR3 protein. The sample consists of about 620,000 distinct CDR3 sequences, 15% to 20% of them appearing once. Sequencing was carried out using blood. These receptors were collected from a woman in her twenties or thirties with Graves' hyperthyroidism.

This clonotype was observed at least ten times. The V call is TRBV2, the J call TRBJ1-1; no definite D call. The V and J ends lost 4 bases and 0 bases respectively, with 9 bases between them. The CDR3 is made up of 14 amino acids. Looked up from germline, CDR1 is SNHLY and CDR2 is FYNNEI. CDR3 protein: CASSVGRMNTEAFF. The CDR3 DNA reads as TGTGCCAGCAGTGTGGGCAGAATGAACACTGAAGCTTTCTTT. Together with reference TRBV2 and TRBJ1-1, the CDR3 gives the full variable domain: EPEVTQTPSHQVTQMGQEVILRCVPISNHLYFYWYRQILGQKVEFLVSFYNNEISEKSEIFDDQFSVERPDGSNFTLKIRSTKLEDSAMYFCASSVGRMNTEAFFGQGTRLTVV.

This clonotype has ten or more counts. The rearrangement links TRBV7-2 to TRBJ2-3, with 7 bases matching TRBD1. The CDR3 is made up of 15 amino acids. The junction had 10 bases not matched to a gene; V was cut back by 5 bases and J by 5 bases. Per germline, CDR1 SGHTA and CDR2 FQGNSA. CDR3 amino acids: CASSPQGDRGDTQYF. Written as DNA, the CDR3 is TGTGCCAGCAGCCCCCAGGGGGACAGAGGAGATACGCAGTATTTT. Looking up the rest from reference TRBV7-2 and TRBJ2-3 gives the full variable domain: GAGVSQSPSNKVTEKGKDVELRCDPISGHTALYWYRQSLGQGLEFLIYFQGNSAPDKSGLPSDRFSAERTGGSVSTLTIQRTQQEDSAVYLCASSPQGDRGDTQYFGPGTRLTVL.

This clonotype was counted many times. The chain has TRBV6-2 or TRBV6-3 and TRBJ2-3; no firm D call. V gave up 6 bases and J gave up 0 bases, with 13 bases separating them. CDR3 size: 15 residues. Germline assignment: CDR1 MNHEY and CDR2 SVGEGT. CDR3 region: CASRRAFTSTDTQYF. The DNA for the CDR3 is TGTGCCAGCAGGAGAGCCTTTACTAGCACAGATACGCAGTATTTT.

Only a few counts were recorded for this clonotype. This chain uses TRBV19 with TRBJ2-7, with D perhaps matching TRBD2 (5 bases). The CDR3 runs to 15 residues. Germline CDR1 and CDR2: LNHDA and SQIVND (reference sequence). V gave up 2 bases and J gave up 2 bases, with 13 bases separating them. The CDR3 is CASSISLASTYEQYF. The CDR3 nucleotides read TGTGCCAGTAGTATAAGCCTAGCCTCTACCTACGAGCAGTACTTC.

The rearrangement uses TRBV5-5 and TRBJ2-1, with 10 bases lining up with TRBD2. V dropped 4 bases and J dropped 3; count of bases not matched to a gene: 7. CDR1 and CDR2 (germline): SGHKS, YYEKEE (reference sequence). This CDR3 region has 16 residues. CDR3 bases: TGTGCCAGCAGCCAGGACGGGACTAGCGACTACAATGAGCAGTTCTTC. Residues: CASSQDGTSDYNEQFF.

In this sample, this clonotype turned up many times. This chain uses TRBV28 with TRBJ1-2; D is ambiguous. The CDR3 extends over 13 amino acids. Germline V gene sequence: CDR1 MDHEN, CDR2 SYDVKM. Deletions cut 3 bases from V and 6 bases from J, with 11 bases between. In nucleotides, the CDR3 is TGTGCCAGCAGTTTTCGCAGAGTCCATGGCTACACCTTC. Its translation is CASSFRRVHGYTF.

This clonotype was detected ten times or more. This chain joins TRBV7-2 and TRBJ2-7, with a possible D match to TRBD2 (6 bases). The CDR3 sequence is 14 residues long. In germline, CDR1 is SGHTA, CDR2 FQGNSA. Trimming shortened V by 3 bases and J by 2 bases, and 11 bases separated the two germline ends. The CDR3 sequence: CASSFGGSTYEQYF. As DNA, the CDR3 is TGTGCCAGCAGCTTTGGAGGGTCCACCTACGAGCAGTACTTC.

This clonotype was observed many times. This chain connects TRBV12-3 or TRBV12-4 to TRBJ1-1, with 9 bases that match TRBD1. The CDR3 loop spans 13 amino acids. Trimming took 6 bases from V and 5 from J; bases not matched to a gene: 4. The CDR3 coding sequence is TGTGCCAGCAGCAGAGACAGGGGGACTGAAGCTTTCTTT. This gives the protein CASSRDRGTEAFF.

This clonotype was detected many times. V usage is TRBV28 and J usage is TRBJ1-6; D unresolved. The germline V gene has CDR1 MDHEN and CDR2 SYDVKM. Trimming took off 8 bases at V and 5 bases at J, with 13 bases between the two ends. The CDR3 has 14 amino acids. Here the CDR3 DNA reads TGTGCCAGCTTCCCCGGCTTAGATAATTCACCCCTCCACTTT. It specifies CASFPGLDNSPLHF.

This clonotype was found a few times. V gene TRBV6-2 or TRBV6-3 combines with J gene TRBJ2-1; TRBD2 aligns across 9 bases. Trimming at V came to 0 bases and at J to 7 bases, leaving 7 bases not matched to a gene. Germline values: CDR1 MNHEY, CDR2 SVGEGT. The CDR3 spans 16 residues. Written as DNA, the CDR3 is TGTGCCAGCAGTTACTCTGCGCGGGAGGGCCCAAATGAGCAGTTCTTC. This translates into CASSYSAREGPNEQFF.

This clonotype was seen more than once but under ten times. In DNA form, the CDR3 reads TGCAGCGACCAGACAGGGGGCGACTATGGCTACACCTTC. Translation gives CSDQTGGDYGYTF. V and J are TRBV29-1 and TRBJ1-2; 10 bases agree with TRBD1. CDR3 length: 13 residues. In germline, CDR1 is SQVTM, CDR2 ANQGSEA. After removal of 7 bases from V and 3 bases from J, the junction contained 5 bases not matched to a gene.

The table lists this clonotype with many counts. J is TRBJ2-7 and V is TRBV28; TRBD2 agrees at 14 bases. Germline V gene data show CDR1 as MDHEN and CDR2 as SYDVKM. The CDR3 is 18 residues long. The V and J ends lost 5 bases and 0 bases, in that order; junction bases with no gene match: 9. The CDR3 region has the DNA TGTGCCAGCAGTCCCGGGACTAGCGGGAGATTCCGCTCCTACGAGCAGTACTTC. Translation: CASSPGTSGRFRSYEQYF.

There are many counts of this clonotype. The chain carries TRBV30 and TRBJ2-1, with no clear D. Per germline, CDR1 GTSNPN and CDR2 SVGIG (reference sequence). CDR3 length equals 11 residues. V lost 1 base and J lost 6, with 4 bases in between. CDR3 residues: CAWSGFNEQFF. In DNA form, the CDR3 reads TGTGCCTGGAGTGGCTTCAATGAGCAGTTCTTC.

This clonotype was detected many times. The J gene is TRBJ1-4, the V gene TRBV11-2, with a weak D call TRBD1 (6 bases). V lost 6 bases and J 0 bases, leaving 17 bases between the germline ends. The CDR3 has 17 amino acids. Germline V gene lookup returns CDR1 SGHAT and CDR2 FQNNGV. As DNA, the CDR3 is TGTGCCAGCAGTCCAAGGGGGTTGATTGCAACTAATGAAAAACTGTTTTTT. Protein sequence: CASSPRGLIATNEKLFF. Supplemented by reference TRBV11-2 and TRBJ1-4, the full variable domain reads EAGVAQSPRYKIIEKRQSVAFWCNPISGHATLYWYQQILGQGPKLLIQFQNNGVVDDSQLPKDRFSAERLKGVDSTLKIQPAKLEDSAVYLCASSPRGLIATNEKLFFGSGTQLSVL.

V and J are TRBV7-6 and TRBJ2-3, with 11 bases lining up with TRBD1. The V gene's germline CDR1 is SGHVS and CDR2 FNYEAQ. V was clipped by 0 bases and J by 8 bases; unmatched bases: 4. The CDR3 length is 15 residues. The CDR3 loop reads CASSLARTGGATQYF. The CDR3 DNA is TGTGCCAGCAGCTTAGCTAGGACAGGGGGCGCTACGCAGTATTTT. Based on the CDR3 plus reference TRBV7-6 and TRBJ2-3, the full variable domain is GAGVSQSPRYKVTKRGQDVALRCDPISGHVSLYWYRQALGQGPEFLTYFNYEAQQDKSGLPNDRFSAERPEGSISTLTIQRTEQRDSAMYRCASSLARTGGATQYFGPGTRLTVL.

The V call is TRBV24-1, the J call TRBJ1-2; D ambiguous. CDR1 is KGHDR, CDR2 SFDVKD, per germline. The CDR3 extends over 14 amino acids. The V end was cut by 5 bases, the J end by 8 bases, with 17 bases between. The CDR3 is CATSATSSGNGYTF. Written as DNA, the CDR3 is TGTGCCACCAGTGCTACCTCGAGTGGAAACGGCTACACCTTC.

This clonotype has more than one count but fewer than ten. The chain couples TRBV30 to TRBJ2-7; 11 bases align to TRBD2. V was pared by 2 bases and J by 1 base, with 1 base of the junction left unmatched. This CDR3 has 14 amino acids. The germline CDR1 and CDR2 sequences are GTSNPN and SVGIG (reference sequence). DNA for the CDR3: TGTGCCTGGAGTCGACTAGCGGGGTCCTACGAGCAGTACTTC. Protein sequence: CAWSRLAGSYEQYF.

Comment on this clonotype: A much larger clone lies one base from this, so it may be a read error. The CDR3 loop is CASSEWTGQYYEQFF. DNA for the CDR3: TGCGCCAGCAGCGAATGGACAGGTCAATACTATGAGCAGTTCTTC. The rearrangement uses TRBV5-1 and TRBJ2-1; 7 nucleotides align to TRBD1. Per the germline V gene, CDR1 is SGHRS and CDR2 is YFSETQ. V gave up 4 bases and J gave up 8 bases; unmatched junction bases: 12. The CDR3 contains 15 residues.

This clonotype was detected many times. J is TRBJ2-7 and V is TRBV7-2; D is unresolved. The CDR3 spans 13 residues. Germline CDR1 and CDR2: SGHTA and FQGNSA. Trimming took off 5 bases at V and 2 bases at J, with 10 bases between the two ends. This chain's CDR3 is CASSPQPAYEQYF. The CDR3 nucleotides are TGTGCCAGCAGCCCCCAGCCTGCCTACGAGCAGTACTTC.

This clonotype has a handful of counts. The J gene is TRBJ2-1, the V gene TRBV19; TRBD2 matches 11 bases. V gave up 4 bases and J gave up 2 bases; unmatched junction bases: 4. The CDR3 is 16 residues long. The germline gives CDR1 LNHDA, CDR2 SQIVND (reference sequence). DNA for the CDR3: TGTGCCAGTAGTAAGTTAGCGGGAGGGGCCTACAATGAGCAGTTCTTC. Translation gives CASSKLAGGAYNEQFF.

This clonotype was detected ten times or more. The gene calls are TRBV6-2 or TRBV6-3 and TRBJ2-5; 7 bases are a match to TRBD2. Losses at the gene ends were 10 bases for V and 10 bases for J; bases not matched to a gene: 9. Germline CDR1 is MNHEY and CDR2 is SVGEGT. The CDR3 is made up of 11 amino acids. The CDR3 reads CATTRAGDQYF. The CDR3 DNA reads as TGTGCCACGACGCGCGCGGGGGACCAGTACTTC.

This clonotype was counted ten times or more. The V gene is TRBV28, the J gene TRBJ1-1; 7 bases line up with TRBD1. V lost 4 bases and J lost 8; bases outside the gene matches: 7. Germline lookup yields CDR1 MDHEN and CDR2 SYDVKM. CDR3 length: 13 residues. This CDR3 reads CASSSPTGNEAFF. CDR3 nucleotides: TGTGCCAGCAGTTCACCGACAGGGAACGAAGCTTTCTTT.

This clonotype was observed many times. The chain recombines TRBV20-1 with TRBJ2-5; no clear D gene. The CDR3 covers 12 residues. V was cut by 5 bases and J by 0 bases, with 7 bases left in between. The V gene's germline CDR1 is DFQATT and CDR2 SNEGSKA (reference sequence). The CDR3 reads CSAQVHQETQYF. The CDR3 DNA reads TGCAGTGCTCAGGTGCACCAAGAGACCCAGTACTTC.

This clonotype occurred many times. The rearrangement uses TRBV7-2 and TRBJ2-7; TRBD2 agrees at 7 bases. Losses at the gene ends were 5 bases for V and 2 bases for J; bases not matched to a gene: 6. The V gene's germline CDR1 is SGHTA and CDR2 FQGNSA. This CDR3 comprises 14 residues. CDR3 DNA: TGTGCCAGCAGCAGTAGCGGGCCCCCCTACGAGCAGTACTTC. Its translation: CASSSSGPPYEQYF.

This clonotype was counted at least ten times. This chain links TRBV4-2 with TRBJ1-1, with 7 bases matching TRBD1. This CDR3 region has 16 residues. The junction had 9 bases not matched to a gene; V was cut back by 1 base and J by 4 bases. Germline CDR1 is LGHNA and CDR2 is YNFKEQ. The CDR3 region is CASSQVEGAKSTEAFF. CDR3 coding DNA: TGTGCCAGCAGCCAAGTTGAGGGGGCCAAGAGCACTGAAGCTTTCTTT.

This clonotype was observed many times. V and J are TRBV30 and TRBJ2-1; D assignment may be TRBD1 or TRBD2 (5 bases each). The ends were cut back, 2 bases at V and 5 bases at J, with 7 bases in the middle. Germline V CDR1 and CDR2: GTSNPN, SVGIG (reference sequence). The CDR3 runs 12 residues. The DNA for the CDR3 is TGTGCCTGGAGTTGGGACCACAATGAGCAGTTCTTC. It is translated as CAWSWDHNEQFF.

This clonotype was detected many times. V and J are TRBV9 and TRBJ2-7; weak D call: TRBD1 (6 bases). The CDR3 extends over 15 amino acids. Germline values: CDR1 SGDLS, CDR2 YYNGEE. V lost 0 bases and J lost 3, with 13 bases in between. The CDR3 DNA reads TGTGCCAGCAGCGTAGCTGGTGGACAGAGCTACGAGCAGTACTTC. It yields the protein CASSVAGGQSYEQYF.